The source of this TCR beta chain is a study of blood T cell repertoires in COVID-19. Study as a whole: The analysed material was cDNA or gDNA that came from T cells, B-cell-depleted T cells, or PBMCs.

As for this clone: The identical CDR3 is also encoded by other nucleotide sequences in the sample.

There are 14 residues in the CDR3. Germline CDR1 reads KGHSH; CDR2 reads LQKENI. V lost 4 bases, J lost 2 bases, and 0 bases stayed unmatched. Here immunoSEQ multiplex PCR was the method, and the copy in TCRdb shows in-frame clones only, minus some. In the table there are roughly 430,000 clones, around 90% of which are singletons. The specimen was PBMCs or T cells enriched from blood (not recorded which). This receptor was identified in a woman aged 40 to 49 with acute COVID-19. The rearrangement links TRBV18 to TRBJ1-4; 8 nucleotides align to TRBD1. CDR3 coding DNA: TGTGCCAGCTCACGACAGGGGACTAATGAAAAACTGTTTTTT. This sequence encodes CASSRQGTNEKLFF.